This T cell receptor (beta chain) originates from a study of T-cell memory formation after mild COVID-19 (dated by TCRdb to about 2021). Looking at the study overall: Most TCR sequence clusters were specific to one of the two donors. Two young, previously healthy adult volunteers made up the cohort, one male and one female. T-cell clones expanding and contracting after mild COVID-19 in two donors were tracked by longitudinal TCRalpha and TCRbeta repertoire sequencing.

Ficoll-Paque density gradient centrifugation was used to isolate PBMCs. From the cysteine through the phenylalanine, the CDR3 covers 15 amino acids. Here the CDR3 DNA is all that survives: 45 bases in frame from base 1. V is clipped by 3 bases and J by 1 base, and the sequence between their germline boundaries is 12 bases long. There are many counts of this clonotype. Its antigen is unknown. No qualities accompany the bases; no much larger clone lies one base away. Sequencing took place on an Illumina NovaSeq 6000. cDNA libraries for TCRalpha and TCRbeta were prepared by 5'RACE using constant-segment primers, with sample barcodes and unique molecular identifiers added. RNA was extracted from every sample with Trizol reagent. Amplification of the libraries took two PCR steps, and the second step added a second sample barcode plus Illumina TruSeq adapters. Sequencing of the libraries was done on an Illumina NovaSeq, producing 2 x 150 bp paired-end reads. Per the authors' processing: With migec v1.2.7, reads were demultiplexed and then collapsed into UMI-guided consensus sequences. Using mixcr v2.1.11, UMI consensuses were aligned to TRA and TRB V and J templates and then assembled into clonotypes. A clonotype was counted as expanded or contracted only when both edgeR and NoisET called the clonotype significant, with the noise models trained on biological replicates. For edgeR calls, a false discovery rate-adjusted p below 0.01 and a log2 fold-change threshold of 1 were applied. As an exploratory analysis of dynamics, max-normalized trajectories of the 1000 most abundant clonotypes were examined by PCA with hierarchical clustering. Separately sequenced CD4+ and CD8+ repertoires were used to assign a CD4 or CD8 phenotype to each responding clone. TCRdb reanalyzed the raw reads on its own, using fastp at Q25 for trimming and MiXCR for clone calling, and kept in-frame beta chains. Entries are consolidated by CDR3 protein sequence, retaining the most common genes and DNA. TCRdb assigned the V and J calls; the authors' analysis was not used. This sample has about half a million distinct CDR3 sequences in its table, and roughly 20% of those were observed once. The top ten clones comprise about 12% of the sample.

The investigation overall reported the following: Clones that contracted from day 15 to 85 showed balanced CD4/CD8 phenotypes, whereas a second wave of clones that expanded from day 15 to 37 leaned towards CD4+. SARS-CoV-2 specificity of the second-wave clones peaking on day 37 was not confirmed. Some responding clones were found in pre-infection memory, which suggests that pre-existing cross-reactive memory T cells took part in the SARS-CoV-2 response. Only a couple of mild cases were covered by the study, and larger cohorts that include severe cases with pre-infection samples were considered necessary. Contracting CD4+ clones were located mainly in the CM and EM memory subsets, whereas CD8+ clones were found to be enriched in EMRA.

The TCR comes from an adult woman who had mild COVID-19 (a few samples of this study predate the infection). The sample titles of this study are shuffled in the database, so cell type and time point are left out; the donor was told from shared clones. The sequenced sample was PBMCs or a T cell subset sorted from them (not recorded which). The sequence joins TRBV12-3 or TRBV12-4 to TRBJ1-1; TRBD1 might be the D gene, on 5 matching bases. This receptor carries the CDR3 CASSFSGTGNTEAFF. The nucleotide sequence is given as TGTGCCAGCAGTTTTAGCGGGACGGGGAACACTGAAGCTTTCTTT.